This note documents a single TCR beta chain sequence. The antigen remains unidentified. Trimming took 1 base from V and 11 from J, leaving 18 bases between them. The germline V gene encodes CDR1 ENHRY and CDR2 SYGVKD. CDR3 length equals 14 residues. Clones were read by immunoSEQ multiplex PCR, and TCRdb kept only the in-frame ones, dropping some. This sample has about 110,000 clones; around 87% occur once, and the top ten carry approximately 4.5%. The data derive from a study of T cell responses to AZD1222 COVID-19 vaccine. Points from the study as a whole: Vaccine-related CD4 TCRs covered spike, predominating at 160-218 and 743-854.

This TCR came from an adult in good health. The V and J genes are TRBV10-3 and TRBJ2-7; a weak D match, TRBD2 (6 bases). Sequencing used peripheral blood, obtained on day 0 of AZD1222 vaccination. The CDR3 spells CAISELEAGTGEYF. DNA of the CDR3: TGTGCCATCAGTGAGTTGGAGGCGGGGACGGGGGAGTACTTC.